The entry below describes one T cell receptor (beta chain). The entry originates in a study of blood T cell repertoires in COVID-19. The data were produced by immunoSEQ multiplex PCR, yet TCRdb's version contains in-frame clones alone and is incomplete. This table holds under 300,000 clones, around 89% found once. CDR3 size: 15 residues. With 6 bases clipped from V and 6 bases from J, the junction kept 9 bases outside the gene matches. Looked up from germline, CDR1 is MNHEY and CDR2 is SVGAGI. Sequenced input: PBMCs or T cells enriched from blood (not recorded which). This receptor was identified in a woman between 40 and 55 years old with acute COVID-19. The rearrangement joins TRBV6-5 to TRBJ2-2; 8 nucleotides align to TRBD1. The CDR3 region is CASRIQGGKAGELFF. The CDR3 coding sequence is TGTGCCAGCAGGATACAGGGGGGCAAGGCCGGGGAGCTGTTTTTT.